This T cell receptor beta chain originates from a study of human T cells and chemical hapten exposure. General study points: Counts of expanded TCRs (at PT1) showed a positive correlation with patch test score.

Regarding this clonotype: Its antigen is unknown.

Germline V CDR1 and CDR2: DFQATT, SNEGSKA (reference sequence). V lost 5 bases and J lost 0, with 17 bases in between. This CDR3 has 16 amino acids. In the library, unique molecular identifiers were attached to individual cDNA molecules. Per the original data handling: Sampled TCR counts reached a median of roughly 98,000 per sample, with values ranging from 23,224 to 690,600. One entry per CDR3 protein, called by TCRdb with MiXCR from the RACE reads. It is TCRdb's table, rather than the study itself, that gives the V and J calls and clone size. Counted here are 150,000 to 200,000 distinct CDR3 sequences, 25% to 30% occurring once; the ten biggest clones make up 2.1%. Time point described: patch test 3, about 24 weeks after DPC sensitization. Noted treatment: therapeutic diphenylcyclopropenone sensitization with weekly scalp DPC.

This sequence joins TRBV20-1 and TRBJ2-1; possibly TRBD1 for D (5 bases). The sample consisted of whole blood, taken in connection with sensitization to the hapten diphenylcyclopropenone (DPC). The clonotype comes from a woman under 30 with alopecia areata. Some clones in this sample may be carry-over from other donors' samples. CDR3 nucleotides: TGCAGTGCTGAACCTTACCAGGGCAGCTCCTACAATGAGCAGTTCTTC. Translation: CSAEPYQGSSYNEQFF.